This T cell receptor beta chain was identified in a study of blood T cell repertoires in COVID-19. Study overall: Spain, Italy and the United States supplied samples that represented acute and convalescent COVID-19. T cells, B-cell-depleted T cells, or PBMCs supplied cDNA or gDNA.

What the recovered Cohort 3 donors had was two negative PCRs, clearance, or symptom resolution. Trimming removed 3 bases at V and 0 bases at J, with 5 bases between. The CDR3 extends over 13 amino acids. CDR1 MNHEY and CDR2 SMNVEV come from the germline V gene (reference sequence). Per the authors' pipeline: Quantification of nucleated cells was approximated via reference gene primer amplification. The protocol was immunoSEQ multiplex PCR, while the TCRdb copy is restricted to in-frame clones and leaves out a portion. V, J and clone size were drawn from that table, and D and trimming were deduced from the DNA. The data hold roughly 180,000 clones, with approximately 88% observed a single time.

The chain employs TRBV27 and TRBJ2-5; D remains unclear. This TCR was recovered from a woman between 55 and 75 years old who had recovered from COVID-19. The sample comprised PBMCs or T cells enriched from blood (not recorded which). This CDR3 is CASSFSYQETQYF. Written as DNA, the CDR3 is TGTGCCAGCAGTTTTTCGTACCAAGAGACCCAGTACTTC.